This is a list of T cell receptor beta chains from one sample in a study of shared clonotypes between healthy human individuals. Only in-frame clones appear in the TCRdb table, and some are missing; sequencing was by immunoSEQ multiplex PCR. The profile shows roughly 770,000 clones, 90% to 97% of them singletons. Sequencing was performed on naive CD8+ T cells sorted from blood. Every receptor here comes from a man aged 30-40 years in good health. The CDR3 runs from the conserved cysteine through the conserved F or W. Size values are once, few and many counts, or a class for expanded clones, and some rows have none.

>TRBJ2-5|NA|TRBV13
CASSLGLHAQETQYF
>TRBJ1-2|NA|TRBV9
CASKTGDKDGYTF
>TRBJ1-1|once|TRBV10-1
CASTQEAFF
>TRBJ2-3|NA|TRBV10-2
CASGERATDTQYF
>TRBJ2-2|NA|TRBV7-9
CASSLVGVGTGEPFF
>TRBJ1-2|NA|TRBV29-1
CSTDRGDDGYTF
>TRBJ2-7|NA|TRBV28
CASSISGTGDYEQYF
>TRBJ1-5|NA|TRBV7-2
CASSPRDSSNQPQHF
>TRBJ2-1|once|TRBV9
CASSTGQGNEQFF
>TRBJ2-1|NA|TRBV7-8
CASSKGPSSYNEQFF
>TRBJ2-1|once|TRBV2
CASSEGANNEQFF
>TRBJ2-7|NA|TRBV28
CASSWAYEQYF
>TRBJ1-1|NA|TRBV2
CASTGTEAFF
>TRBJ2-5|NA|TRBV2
CASSEGPSGKETQYF
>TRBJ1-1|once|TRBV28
CASSWGTEAFF
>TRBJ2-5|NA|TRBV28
CASSLELAGGQETQYF
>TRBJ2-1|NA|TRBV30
CAWSLAGVINEQFF
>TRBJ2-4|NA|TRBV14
CASSRIDTGDLGSAKNIQYF
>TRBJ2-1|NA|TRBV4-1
CASSQGNLAGVPDNEQFF
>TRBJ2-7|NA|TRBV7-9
CASSDGGGSYEQYF
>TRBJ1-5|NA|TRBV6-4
CASSDGSNQPQHF
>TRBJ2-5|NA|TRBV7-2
CASSLPWTDKETQYF
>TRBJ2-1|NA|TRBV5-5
CASSKVRGTGHYNEQFF
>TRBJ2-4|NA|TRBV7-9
CASSFPSAGVAKNIQYF
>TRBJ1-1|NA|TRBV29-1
CSVAGSNTEAFF
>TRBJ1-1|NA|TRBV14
CASSQDPRDPEAFF
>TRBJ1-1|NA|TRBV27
CASGEGGNQSFF
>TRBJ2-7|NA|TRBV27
CASSSDVGQGSYEQYF
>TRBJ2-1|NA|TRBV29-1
CSVVGGHIEQFF
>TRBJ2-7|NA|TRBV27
CASSFEGPPYEQYF
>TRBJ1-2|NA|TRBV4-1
CASSQVTGYGYTF
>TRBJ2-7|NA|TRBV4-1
CASSQASGLEQYF
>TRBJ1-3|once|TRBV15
CATKLGVLGSGNTIYF
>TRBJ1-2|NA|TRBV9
CASSGRQGAFGYTF
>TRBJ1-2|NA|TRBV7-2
CASSLRLSTGTYGYTF
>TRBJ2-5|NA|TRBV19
CASSIVYGETQYF
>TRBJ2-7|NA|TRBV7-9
CASSGGGVLQYF
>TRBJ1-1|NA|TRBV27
CASSFSVGEAFF
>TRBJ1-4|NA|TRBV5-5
CASSLTYNDYREANEKLFF
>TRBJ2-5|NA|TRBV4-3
CASSQGQYQETQYF
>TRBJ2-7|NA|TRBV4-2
CASSQDPGGTYEQYF
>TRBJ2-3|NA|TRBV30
CACNDRGAEYF
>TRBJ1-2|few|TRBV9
CASSIGGGSAYGYTF
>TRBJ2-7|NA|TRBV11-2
CASSLGDRVYEQYF
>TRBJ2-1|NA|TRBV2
CASTGTSGSHEQFF
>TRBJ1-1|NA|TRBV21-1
CASSSGTVVNTEAFF
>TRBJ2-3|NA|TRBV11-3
CASSSLAGGPGEPNTQYF
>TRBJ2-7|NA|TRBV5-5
CASSPTLSLSSYEQYF
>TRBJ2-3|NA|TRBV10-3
CAISIADTQYF